These 12 T cell receptor beta chains originate from one sample sequenced in a study of shared clonotypes between healthy human individuals. Sequencing was performed with immunoSEQ multiplex PCR; in TCRdb, only in-frame clones are kept and a portion is missing. The table shows under 2,500,000 clones, with under 97% occurring only once. The sample taken for sequencing was naive CD4+ T cells sorted from blood. Sample subset: CD45RA+ positively selected. The receptors stem from a man aged 18-30 years in good health.

The genes are TRBV27 and TRBJ2-1; TRBD1 or TRBD2 may be the D gene (5 bases each). This CDR3 is built from 12 residues. Trimming pared 5 bases from V and 9 bases from J, leaving 11 bases between. The germline gives CDR1 MNHEY, CDR2 SMNVEV (reference sequence). CDR3 coding DNA: TGTGCCAGCAGTGCAGCCGGGACTGAGCAGTTCTTC. Residues: CASSAAGTEQFF.

V gene TRBV5-4 combines with J gene TRBJ1-1; no clear D gene. The V end lost 0 bases, the J end lost 1 base, and 7 bases lay between the germline ends. Per the germline V gene, CDR1 is SGHNT and CDR2 is YYREEE (reference sequence). This CDR3 has 14 residues. The CDR3 region is CASSLANPNTEAFF. Written as DNA, the CDR3 is TGTGCCAGCAGCTTGGCGAACCCGAACACTGAAGCTTTCTTT.

This chain links TRBV29-1 with TRBJ1-2; TRBD1 is a possible D gene (6 bases). This CDR3 has 14 residues. Germline V gene lookup returns CDR1 SQVTM and CDR2 ANQGSEA. Trimming removed 7 bases at V and 7 bases at J, with 22 bases between. Here the CDR3 reads CSAELGTRLGGYTF. The CDR3 bases are TGCAGCGCCGAACTGGGGACACGACTGGGTGGCTACACCTTC.

J is TRBJ2-2 and V is TRBV7-2; D is unclear. V was pared by 5 bases and J by 2 bases, with 6 bases between. This CDR3 is 13 amino acids long. CDR1 and CDR2 from the germline V gene are SGHTA and FQGNSA. CDR3 loop: CASSARNTGELFF. CDR3 nucleotides: TGTGCCAGCAGCGCCCGAAACACCGGGGAGCTGTTTTTT.

The chain combines TRBV7-9 with TRBJ2-7; 9 bases align to TRBD1. In germline, CDR1 is SEHNR, CDR2 FQNEAQ (reference sequence). The junction had 7 bases not matched to a gene; V was cut back by 1 base and J by 6 bases. CDR3 size: 15 residues. The CDR3 sequence: CASSLDRGRLGEQYF. As DNA, the CDR3 is TGTGCCAGCAGCTTAGACAGGGGGCGATTAGGCGAGCAGTACTTC.

This chain connects TRBV5-1 to TRBJ2-2; maybe TRBD2 (5 bases). The V gene's germline CDR1 is SGHRS and CDR2 YFSETQ. CDR3 size: 14 residues. Trimming cost V 4 bases and J 1 base, with 8 bases left between them. The CDR3 loop reads CASSNGENTGELFF. In DNA form, the CDR3 reads TGCGCCAGCAGCAACGGGGAGAACACCGGGGAGCTGTTTTTT.

This clone has just a few counts. The V call is TRBV7-2, the J call TRBJ1-5; the match to TRBD1 covers 8 bases. Trimming removed 0 bases from V and 2 bases from J; junction bases left unmatched: 3. Germline CDR1 SGHTA, CDR2 FQGNSA. The length of the CDR3 is 16 residues. The CDR3 DNA reads as TGTGCCAGCAGCTTAGCGGACAGGGTGGGCAATCAGCCCCAGCATTTT. This translates into CASSLADRVGNQPQHF.

The rearrangement joins TRBV6-5 to TRBJ2-4; the D gene is possibly TRBD2 (5 bases). V dropped 2 bases and J dropped 6 bases, with 11 bases sitting between them. There are 14 residues in the CDR3. Germline V lookup: CDR1 MNHEY, CDR2 SVGAGI. CDR3 amino acids: CASSYTGLGNIQYF. CDR3 in DNA: TGTGCCAGCAGTTACACCGGACTGGGAAACATTCAGTACTTC.

The V gene is TRBV5-1, the J gene TRBJ2-7, with D perhaps matching TRBD1 (6 bases). CDR3 length equals 16 residues. Germline V gene data show CDR1 as SGHRS and CDR2 as YFSETQ. V lost 0 bases and J 7 bases, leaving 20 bases between the germline ends. The CDR3 region is CASSLVLTGPAEEQYF. The CDR3 nucleotides read TGCGCCAGCAGCTTGGTTTTGACAGGCCCTGCGGAGGAGCAGTACTTC. The full variable domain, its missing parts supplied by reference TRBV5-1 and TRBJ2-7, is KAGVTQTPRYLIKTRGQQVTLSCSPISGHRSVSWYQQTPGQGLQFLFEYFSETQRNKGNFPGRFSGRQFSNSRSEMNVSTLELGDSALYLCASSLVLTGPAEEQYFGPGTRLTVT.

CDR3 DNA: TGTGCCAGCAGCTTGCGAGACTCCTACAATGAGCAGTTCTTC. Its translation: CASSLRDSYNEQFF. The J gene is TRBJ2-1, the V gene TRBV7-3; D gene ambiguous. V was trimmed by 3 bases and J by 0 bases, leaving 6 bases between them. This CDR3 region has 14 residues. CDR1 and CDR2 from the germline V gene are SGHTA and FQGTGA. The full variable domain, completed using reference TRBV7-3 and TRBJ2-1, is GAGVSQTPSNKVTEKGKYVELRCDPISGHTALYWYRQSLGQGPEFLIYFQGTGAADDSGLPNDRFFAVRPEGSVSTLKIQRTERGDSAVYLCASSLRDSYNEQFFGPGTRLTVL.

The V gene is TRBV2, the J gene TRBJ1-1; unclear D gene. Per germline, CDR1 SNHLY and CDR2 FYNNEI. The CDR3 spans 13 residues. Trimming took 3 bases from V and 4 from J, leaving 9 bases between them. The CDR3 reads CASSDPASTEAFF. DNA of the CDR3: TGTGCCAGCAGTGATCCGGCAAGCACTGAAGCTTTCTTT.

This rearrangement joins TRBV5-6 to TRBJ1-1; tentatively, D is TRBD1 (5 bases). The length of the CDR3 is 15 residues. Germline lookup yields CDR1 SGHDT and CDR2 YYEEEE. Trimming stripped 2 bases from V and 3 bases from J, with 14 bases between. In DNA, the CDR3 is TGTGCCAGCAGCTTTTGGGGGAGTAGGGACACTGAAGCTTTCTTT. It codes for CASSFWGSRDTEAFF.